Sequencing of this T cell receptor beta chain was carried out in a study of cytomegalovirus exposure and HLA in healthy donors. Overall study results and limits: Relative to equally common others, HLA-associated TCR beta chains showed greater clonal expansion in a later analysis. As immune exposure information, only CMV serostatus was available. Usually a TCR sequence was rare, but some public TCRs were found in many donors.

A remark on this clone: The antigen remains undetermined.

The PCR contained 60 Vbeta and 13 Jbeta primers. In the original workflow: A follow-up analysis tallied around 76 million unique TCR beta chains, roughly 9.9 million shared. Assay: immunoSEQ multiplex PCR; the TCRdb copy retains only in-frame clones and omits some. Clone size and V and J calls were adopted from that table, with D and trimming inferred from the DNA. The repertoire consists of over 150,000 clones, with approximately 80% occurring once and the leading ten covering less than 9%. The CDR3 totals 13 residues. V lost 6 bases to trimming and J lost 15 bases; unmatched junction nucleotides: 11. Germline-derived CDR1 and CDR2 are SNHLY and FYNNEI.

The sequencing input was PBMCs. V is TRBV2 and J is TRBJ2-1, with 10 bases aligning to TRBD2. This receptor was taken from a male donor in good health and CMV-seropositive. Here the CDR3 DNA reads TGTGCCAGCAGGATAACCGAGCGGGGGGGCTTGTTCTTC. This gives the protein CASRITERGGLFF.